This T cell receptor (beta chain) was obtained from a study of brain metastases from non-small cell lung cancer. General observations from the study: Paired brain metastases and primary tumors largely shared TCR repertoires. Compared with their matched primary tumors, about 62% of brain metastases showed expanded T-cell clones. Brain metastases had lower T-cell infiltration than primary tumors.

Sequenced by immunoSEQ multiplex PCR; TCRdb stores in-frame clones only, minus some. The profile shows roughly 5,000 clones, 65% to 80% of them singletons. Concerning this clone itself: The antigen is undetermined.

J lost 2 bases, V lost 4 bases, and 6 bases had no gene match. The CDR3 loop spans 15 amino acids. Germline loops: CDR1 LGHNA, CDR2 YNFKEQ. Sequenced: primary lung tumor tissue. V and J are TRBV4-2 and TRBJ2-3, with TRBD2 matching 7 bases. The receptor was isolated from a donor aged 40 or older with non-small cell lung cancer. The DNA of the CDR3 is TGTGCCAGCAGCCCGAGGGACTACACCACAGATACGCAGTATTTT. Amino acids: CASSPRDYTTDTQYF.